This is a list of T cell receptor beta chains from one sample in a study of shared clonotypes between healthy human individuals. The data were produced by immunoSEQ multiplex PCR, yet TCRdb's version contains in-frame clones alone and is incomplete. The sample carries about 2.4 million clones, over 85% recorded once. Sequenced: naive CD4+ T cells from PBMCs. The receptors were sampled from a man aged 18 to 30 in good health. Some clones in this sample may be carry-over from other donors' samples. Both conserved end residues are part of each CDR3. D genes are given only for firm matches. The size entry is marked missing in some rows and otherwise reads once, few, many or a size class.

v_gene: TRBV15; j_gene: TRBJ1-3; abundance: NA; d_gene: NA; CDR3aa: CATSRDEGGGNTIYF; CDR3nt: TGTGCCACCAGCAGAGATGAGGGAGGCGGAAACACCATATATTTT
v_gene: TRBV4-2; j_gene: TRBJ2-7; abundance: NA; d_gene: TRBD2; CDR3aa: CASSQVDGTSGSEQYF; CDR3nt: TGTGCCAGCAGCCAGGTGGATGGGACTAGCGGGAGTGAGCAGTACTTC
v_gene: TRBV7-2; j_gene: TRBJ2-5; abundance: NA; d_gene: NA; CDR3aa: CASSLRGVETQYF; CDR3nt: TGTGCCAGCAGCTTGAGGGGTGTAGAGACCCAGTACTTC
v_gene: TRBV28; j_gene: TRBJ2-1; abundance: NA; d_gene: NA; CDR3aa: CASSLLDSGYNEQFF; CDR3nt: TGTGCCAGCAGTCTCCTGGACAGCGGGTACAATGAGCAGTTCTTC
v_gene: TRBV28; j_gene: TRBJ2-3; abundance: NA; d_gene: NA; CDR3aa: CASSAAGWYDTQYF; CDR3nt: TGTGCCAGCAGTGCAGCAGGGTGGTACGATACGCAGTATTTT
v_gene: TRBV28; j_gene: TRBJ1-5; abundance: NA; d_gene: NA; CDR3aa: CASSKGGIRGQPQHF; CDR3nt: TGTGCCAGCAGCAAAGGGGGTATTAGGGGTCAGCCCCAGCATTTT
v_gene: TRBV30; j_gene: TRBJ2-3; abundance: NA; d_gene: NA; CDR3aa: CAWRRETREYF; CDR3nt: TGTGCCTGGAGGAGGGAGACTAGAGAGTATTTT
v_gene: TRBV5-1; j_gene: TRBJ1-5; abundance: few; d_gene: NA; CDR3aa: CASSLEGVSNQPQHF; CDR3nt: TGCGCCAGCAGCTTGGAGGGCGTCAGCAATCAGCCCCAGCATTTT
v_gene: TRBV12-5; j_gene: TRBJ2-1; abundance: NA; d_gene: TRBD2; CDR3aa: CASGGVSGRGEQFF; CDR3nt: TGTGCTAGCGGTGGGGTGAGCGGGAGGGGTGAGCAGTTCTTC
v_gene: TRBV19; j_gene: TRBJ2-7; abundance: NA; d_gene: TRBD1; CDR3aa: CASSFRTGVLGEQYF; CDR3nt: TGTGCCAGTAGTTTCCGGACAGGGGTGTTAGGCGAGCAGTACTTC
v_gene: TRBV6-6; j_gene: TRBJ1-5; abundance: NA; d_gene: NA; CDR3aa: CASSYSRDQPQHF; CDR3nt: TGTGCCAGCAGTTACTCGAGGGATCAGCCCCAGCATTTT
v_gene: TRBV28; j_gene: TRBJ1-2; abundance: NA; d_gene: NA; CDR3aa: CASTLPGGFYGYTF; CDR3nt: TGTGCCAGCACCCTCCCGGGGGGATTCTATGGCTACACCTTC
v_gene: TRBV7-3; j_gene: TRBJ2-5; abundance: NA; d_gene: NA; CDR3aa: CASSLTAGTEETQYF; CDR3nt: TGTGCCAGCAGCTTAACGGCGGGGACCGAAGAGACCCAGTACTTC
v_gene: TRBV4-1; j_gene: TRBJ2-1; abundance: NA; d_gene: TRBD2; CDR3aa: CASSQETGTSKFF; CDR3nt: TGCGCCAGCAGCCAAGAGACCGGGACTAGTAAGTTCTTC
v_gene: TRBV7-6; j_gene: TRBJ2-1; abundance: NA; d_gene: NA; CDR3aa: CASSVMLSAVNEQFF; CDR3nt: TGTGCCAGCAGCGTAATGCTTAGCGCGGTCAATGAGCAGTTCTTC
v_gene: TRBV11-3; j_gene: TRBJ2-7; abundance: NA; d_gene: TRBD2; CDR3aa: CASSLGASGSYEQYF; CDR3nt: TGTGCCAGCAGCTTAGGAGCTAGCGGGAGTTACGAGCAGTACTTC
v_gene: TRBV7-3; j_gene: TRBJ2-2; abundance: NA; d_gene: NA; CDR3aa: CASSRTAGVDTGELFF; CDR3nt: TGTGCCAGCAGCCGCACCGCCGGGGTGGACACCGGGGAGCTGTTTTTT
v_gene: TRBV5-1; j_gene: TRBJ1-1; abundance: NA; d_gene: NA; CDR3aa: CASSLEGQVIYTEAFF; CDR3nt: TGCGCCAGCAGCTTGGAGGGGCAGGTTATCTACACTGAAGCTTTCTTT
v_gene: TRBV6-5; j_gene: TRBJ1-1; abundance: NA; d_gene: NA; CDR3aa: CASSTGLNTEAFF; CDR3nt: TGTGCCAGCAGTACAGGGCTGAACACTGAAGCTTTCTTT
v_gene: TRBV19; j_gene: TRBJ2-7; abundance: NA; d_gene: TRBD1; CDR3aa: CASSNQGAVYEQYF; CDR3nt: TGTGCCAGTAGTAACCAGGGGGCGGTCTACGAGCAGTACTTC
v_gene: TRBV19; j_gene: TRBJ2-7; abundance: NA; d_gene: NA; CDR3aa: CASSLPDRNEQYF; CDR3nt: TGTGCCAGTAGTCTACCGGACAGAAACGAGCAGTACTTC
v_gene: TRBV5-1; j_gene: TRBJ1-2; abundance: NA; d_gene: NA; CDR3aa: CASSLAPPGGSNGYTF; CDR3nt: TGCGCCAGCAGCTTGGCCCCCCCGGGAGGATCCAATGGCTACACCTTC
v_gene: TRBV7-9; j_gene: TRBJ1-1; abundance: NA; d_gene: TRBD1; CDR3aa: CASSSTGGYEAFF; CDR3nt: TGTGCCAGCAGCTCGACAGGGGGCTATGAAGCTTTCTTT
v_gene: TRBV28; j_gene: TRBJ2-5; abundance: NA; d_gene: TRBD2; CDR3aa: CASNVAGLAFQETQYF; CDR3nt: TGTGCCAGCAACGTGGCCGGACTAGCGTTTCAAGAGACCCAGTACTTC
v_gene: TRBV10-3; j_gene: TRBJ2-1; abundance: NA; d_gene: NA; CDR3aa: CAISEYGASSYNEQFF; CDR3nt: TGTGCCATCAGTGAGTATGGGGCCAGCTCCTACAATGAGCAGTTCTTC
v_gene: TRBV12-5; j_gene: TRBJ2-4; abundance: NA; d_gene: NA; CDR3aa: CASGLTTENIQYF; CDR3nt: TGTGCTAGTGGTTTGACGACAGAAAACATTCAGTACTTC
v_gene: TRBV4-1; j_gene: TRBJ2-1; abundance: NA; d_gene: NA; CDR3aa: CASSQGGPSDEQFF; CDR3nt: TGCGCCAGCAGCCAAGGTGGTCCTTCGGATGAGCAGTTCTTC
v_gene: TRBV28; j_gene: TRBJ2-1; abundance: NA; d_gene: TRBD2; CDR3aa: CASSFLGTRVNEQFF; CDR3nt: TGTGCCAGCAGTTTTCTAGGGACTAGGGTCAATGAGCAGTTCTTC
v_gene: TRBV2; j_gene: TRBJ1-4; abundance: NA; d_gene: NA; CDR3aa: CASSEGSARANEKLFF; CDR3nt: TGTGCCAGCAGTGAAGGGTCAGCTAGGGCTAATGAAAAACTGTTTTTT
v_gene: TRBV11-2; j_gene: TRBJ2-7; abundance: NA; d_gene: TRBD2; CDR3aa: CASTKAGGPYEQYF; CDR3nt: TGTGCCAGCACTAAAGCGGGGGGGCCCTACGAGCAGTACTTC
v_gene: TRBV5-1; j_gene: TRBJ2-3; abundance: NA; d_gene: TRBD2; CDR3aa: CASSFERESSDTQYF; CDR3nt: TGCGCCAGCAGCTTCGAGCGGGAGTCGTCAGATACGCAGTATTTT